Listed here are 15 T cell receptor beta chains from one sample, sequenced in a study of Ad26.COV2.S vaccination and SARS-CoV-2 variants. Some clones are missing from TCRdb's copy, which holds only in-frame ones; the method was immunoSEQ multiplex PCR. Of some 320,000 clones listed, about 82% are singletons. Specified treatment: approximately 18 received Ad26.COV2.S at low or high dose, single or two shots; about 5 received placebo; per-sample allocation not given. Samples came from day 63 after the first vaccine or placebo injection. The sequencing used peripheral blood, collected in a trial of Ad26.COV2.S vaccine versus placebo. Source of these receptors: a person aged 18-65 years who received the Ad26.COV2.S COVID-19 vaccine or a placebo.

The V gene is TRBV27, the J gene TRBJ2-1; D tentatively fits TRBD1 or TRBD2 (5 bases each). This CDR3 is 16 amino acids long. Trimming left V 5 bases short and J 6 bases short, with 20 bases between. The germline V gene encodes CDR1 MNHEY and CDR2 SMNVEV (reference sequence). CDR3 residues: CASSPMGVVASNEQFF. The CDR3 DNA follows: TGTGCCAGCAGTCCGATGGGGGTGGTAGCCTCCAATGAGCAGTTCTTC.

V is TRBV7-9 and J is TRBJ2-7; D is uncertain. Germline values: CDR1 SEHNR, CDR2 FQNEAQ (reference sequence). Trimming cost V 5 bases and J 3 bases, with 20 bases left between them. The CDR3 totals 16 residues. The CDR3 nucleotides are TGTGCCAGCAGCGCTCAGACGGATCTTCTCTTCTACGAGCAGTACTTC. Its translation is CASSAQTDLLFYEQYF.

As regards this clone: Other DNA sequences from this sample encode an identical CDR3 as well. The rearrangement joins TRBV25-1 to TRBJ2-1; 9 nucleotides align to TRBD2. The CDR3 extends over 14 amino acids. The germline CDR1 and CDR2 sequences are MGHDK and SYGVNS. J lost 4 bases, V lost 6 bases, and 4 bases had no gene match. The CDR3: CASSEAGGYNEQFF. DNA of the CDR3: TGTGCCAGCAGCGAGGCGGGGGGGTACAATGAGCAGTTCTTC.

The sample holds one count of this clone. V is TRBV5-1 and J is TRBJ1-5; 12 bases match TRBD1. V lost 4 bases and J lost 7; bases outside the gene matches: 6. The length of the CDR3 is 15 residues. Germline V gene sequence: CDR1 SGHRS, CDR2 YFSETQ. The CDR3 is CASSPGQGAGQPQHF. DNA for the CDR3: TGCGCCAGCAGCCCGGGACAGGGGGCAGGGCAGCCCCAGCATTTT.

The rearrangement links TRBV5-4 to TRBJ1-4, with 10 bases identical to TRBD1. The CDR3 is 17 amino acids. J lost 0 bases, V lost 5 bases, and 7 bases had no gene match. CDR1 is SGHNT and CDR2 is YYREEE in the germline V gene (reference sequence). CDR3 in DNA: TGTGCCAGCAGAGGACAGGGGGAGAATGCAACTAATGAAAAACTGTTTTTT. Translated: CASRGQGENATNEKLFF.

The chain carries TRBV4-2 and TRBJ1-1; TRBD1 is a possible D gene (5 bases). The CDR3 is 15 amino acids. Trimming stripped 0 bases from V and 6 bases from J, with 14 bases between. The germline gives CDR1 LGHNA, CDR2 YNFKEQ. The CDR3 spells CASSQDGRVSPEAFF. In DNA form, the CDR3 reads TGTGCCAGCAGCCAAGATGGCAGGGTCTCGCCTGAAGCTTTCTTT.

This chain connects TRBV5-1 to TRBJ1-2; D not certain. V shed 0 bases and J shed 4 bases, with 13 bases lying between them. This CDR3 is 15 amino acids long. Per the germline V gene, CDR1 is SGHRS and CDR2 is YFSETQ. In DNA form, the CDR3 reads TGCGCCAGCAGCTTGGAACCTCGGGAGGGCTATGGCTACACCTTC. Residues: CASSLEPREGYGYTF. Based on the CDR3 plus reference TRBV5-1 and TRBJ1-2, the full variable domain is KAGVTQTPRYLIKTRGQQVTLSCSPISGHRSVSWYQQTPGQGLQFLFEYFSETQRNKGNFPGRFSGRQFSNSRSEMNVSTLELGDSALYLCASSLEPREGYGYTFGSGTRLTVV.

The V gene is TRBV9, the J gene TRBJ2-3; D is undetermined. Trimming shortened V by 0 bases and J by 5 bases, and 7 bases separated the two germline ends. The CDR3 has 13 residues. Looked up from germline, CDR1 is SGDLS and CDR2 is YYNGEE. The CDR3 nucleotides are TGTGCCAGCAGCGTAGATGGGGAAGATACGCAGTATTTT. Residues: CASSVDGEDTQYF. Looking up the rest from reference TRBV9 and TRBJ2-3 gives the full variable domain: DSGVTQTPKHLITATGQRVTLRCSPRSGDLSVYWYQQSLDQGLQFLIQYYNGEERAKGNILERFSAQQFPDLHSELNLSSLELGDSALYFCASSVDGEDTQYFGPGTRLTVL.

V usage is TRBV5-5 and J usage is TRBJ2-1, with D uncertain. Germline CDR1 SGHKS, CDR2 YYEKEE (reference sequence). Trimming took 2 bases from V and 0 from J, leaving 6 bases between them. The CDR3 consists of 14 residues. The CDR3 is CASSLSSSYNEQFF. CDR3 DNA: TGTGCCAGCAGCTTATCCAGCTCCTACAATGAGCAGTTCTTC.

The chain joins TRBV7-9 to TRBJ2-7, with 11 bases matching TRBD1. Germline loops: CDR1 SEHNR, CDR2 FQNEAQ (reference sequence). The V gene end was trimmed by 0 bases and the J gene end by 4 bases; junction bases not matched to a gene: 5. The CDR3 length is 16 residues. This CDR3 reads CASSLAGQGALYEQYF. DNA of the CDR3: TGTGCCAGCAGCTTAGCAGGACAGGGGGCTTTATACGAGCAGTACTTC.

The rearrangement joins TRBV11-3 to TRBJ2-7; a possible D gene is TRBD1 (6 bases). The CDR3 consists of 15 residues. Germline V gene lookup returns CDR1 SGHNT and CDR2 YENEEA. V was cut by 5 bases and J by 5 bases, with 19 bases left in between. The DNA for the CDR3 is TGTGCCAGCAGCCCCTACACGACAGGCCCCCACGAGCAGTACTTC. Encoded protein: CASSPYTTGPHEQYF.

The rearrangement links TRBV5-1 to TRBJ2-1; 11 positions agree with TRBD2. The CDR3 sequence is 15 residues long. Germline CDR1 reads SGHRS; CDR2 reads YFSETQ. The ends lost 4 bases at V and 6 bases at J; junction bases unmatched: 6. The CDR3 bases are TGCGCCAGCAGCGTAGCGGGGGGGCCTCCCAATGAGCAGTTCTTC. It translates to CASSVAGGPPNEQFF.

The chain employs TRBV5-1 and TRBJ1-1; 8 bases map to TRBD1. Looked up from germline, CDR1 is SGHRS and CDR2 is YFSETQ. V lost 4 bases to trimming and J lost 1 base; unmatched junction nucleotides: 9. The CDR3 sequence is 16 residues long. The CDR3 is CASSPDGQGGNTEAFF. DNA for the CDR3: TGCGCCAGCAGCCCGGATGGACAGGGAGGGAACACTGAAGCTTTCTTT.

The sample holds one count of this clone. The rearrangement uses TRBV28 and TRBJ1-5; D is perhaps TRBD1 (6 bases). The CDR3 loop spans 14 amino acids. CDR1 and CDR2 from the germline V gene are MDHEN and SYDVKM. V shed 6 bases and J shed 3 bases, with 12 bases lying between them. CDR3 DNA: TGTGCCAGCAGACTGACAGGAATCAATCAGCCCCAGCATTTT. It translates to CASRLTGINQPQHF.

The chain employs TRBV18 and TRBJ2-3, with 16 bases that match TRBD2. CDR3 size: 18 residues. CDR1 and CDR2 (germline): KGHSH, LQKENI. Trimming took 3 bases from V and 2 from J; bases not matched to a gene: 5. The CDR3, as DNA: TGTGCCAGCTCACCCCCCGGGACTAGCGGGGGGGCCACAGATACGCAGTATTTT. Amino acid sequence: CASSPPGTSGGATDTQYF.